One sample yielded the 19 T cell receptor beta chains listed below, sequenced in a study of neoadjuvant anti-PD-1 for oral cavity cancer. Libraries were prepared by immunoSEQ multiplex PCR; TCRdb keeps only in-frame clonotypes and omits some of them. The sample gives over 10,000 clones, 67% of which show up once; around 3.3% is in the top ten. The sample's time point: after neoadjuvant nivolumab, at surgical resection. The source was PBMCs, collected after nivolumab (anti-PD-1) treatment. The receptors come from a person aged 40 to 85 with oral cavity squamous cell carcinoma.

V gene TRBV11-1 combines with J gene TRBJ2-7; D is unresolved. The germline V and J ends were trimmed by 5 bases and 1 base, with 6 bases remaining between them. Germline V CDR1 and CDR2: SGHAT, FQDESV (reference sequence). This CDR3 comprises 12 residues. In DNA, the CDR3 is TGTGCCAGCAGCCTACAGTCCTACGAGCAGTACTTC. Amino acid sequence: CASSLQSYEQYF.

CDR3 residues: CASSPTASGNTIYF. The CDR3 bases are TGTGCCAGCAGCCCGACAGCGTCTGGAAACACCATATATTTT. The chain recombines TRBV5-6 with TRBJ1-3, with D perhaps TRBD1 (5 bases). CDR1 SGHDT and CDR2 YYEEEE come from the germline V gene. V shed 4 bases and J shed 1 base, with 9 bases lying between them. The CDR3 extends over 14 amino acids.

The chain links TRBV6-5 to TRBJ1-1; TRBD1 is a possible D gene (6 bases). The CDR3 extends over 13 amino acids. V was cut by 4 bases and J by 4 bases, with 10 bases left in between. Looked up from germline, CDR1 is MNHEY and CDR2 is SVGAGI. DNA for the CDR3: TGTGCCAGCAGTTGGACAGTGGTCACTGAAGCTTTCTTT. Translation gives CASSWTVVTEAFF.

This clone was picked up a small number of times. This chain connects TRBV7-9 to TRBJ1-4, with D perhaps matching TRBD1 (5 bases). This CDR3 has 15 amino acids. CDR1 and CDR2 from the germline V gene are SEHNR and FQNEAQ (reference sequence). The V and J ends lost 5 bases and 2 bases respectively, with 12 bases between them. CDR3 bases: TGTGCCAGCAGCCTTATGGGGGATACTAATGAAAAACTGTTTTTT. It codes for CASSLMGDTNEKLFF.

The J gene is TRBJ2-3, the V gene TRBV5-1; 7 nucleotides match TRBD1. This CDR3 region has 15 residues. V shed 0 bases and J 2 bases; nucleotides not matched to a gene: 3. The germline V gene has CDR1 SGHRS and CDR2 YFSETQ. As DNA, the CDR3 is TGCGCCAGCAGCTTGGTCACAGGGGACACAGATACGCAGTATTTT. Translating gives CASSLVTGDTDTQYF.

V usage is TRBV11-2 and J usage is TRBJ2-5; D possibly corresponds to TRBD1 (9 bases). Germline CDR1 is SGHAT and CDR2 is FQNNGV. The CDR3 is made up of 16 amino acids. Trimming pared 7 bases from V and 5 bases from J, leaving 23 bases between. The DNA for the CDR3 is TGTGCCAGCACTTTAGCGGGGACAGGGACGGGGGAGACCCAGTACTTC. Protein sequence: CASTLAGTGTGETQYF.

CDR3 sequence: CASSLDTGIGTEAFF. The CDR3 nucleotides read TGTGCCAGCAGCTTGGACACGGGGATTGGCACTGAAGCTTTCTTT. V and J are TRBV5-5 and TRBJ1-1, with D unclear. The CDR3 sequence is 15 residues long. Germline values: CDR1 SGHKS, CDR2 YYEKEE (reference sequence). Trimming took 0 bases from V and 4 from J, leaving 13 bases between them.

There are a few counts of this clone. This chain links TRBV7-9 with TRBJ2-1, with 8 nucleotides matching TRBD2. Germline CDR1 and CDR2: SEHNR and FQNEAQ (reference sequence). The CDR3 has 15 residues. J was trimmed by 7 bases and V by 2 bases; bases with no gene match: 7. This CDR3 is CASSLSGGVNNEQFF. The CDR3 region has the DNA TGTGCCAGCAGCTTATCGGGAGGGGTTAATAATGAGCAGTTCTTC.

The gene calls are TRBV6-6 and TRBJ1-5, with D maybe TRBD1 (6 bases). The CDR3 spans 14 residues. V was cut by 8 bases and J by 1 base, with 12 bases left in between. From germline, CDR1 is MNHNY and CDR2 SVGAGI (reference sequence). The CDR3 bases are TGTGCCAGCCGGTCCGACAGGAGCAATCAGCCCCAGCATTTT. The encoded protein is CASRSDRSNQPQHF.

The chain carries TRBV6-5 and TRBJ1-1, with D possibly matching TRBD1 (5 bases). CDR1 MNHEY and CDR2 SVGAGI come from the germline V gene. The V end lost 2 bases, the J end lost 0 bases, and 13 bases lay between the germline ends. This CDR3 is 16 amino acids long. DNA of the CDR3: TGTGCCAGCAGTTACCTCGGGGGTGGGGTGAACACTGAAGCTTTCTTT. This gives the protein CASSYLGGGVNTEAFF.

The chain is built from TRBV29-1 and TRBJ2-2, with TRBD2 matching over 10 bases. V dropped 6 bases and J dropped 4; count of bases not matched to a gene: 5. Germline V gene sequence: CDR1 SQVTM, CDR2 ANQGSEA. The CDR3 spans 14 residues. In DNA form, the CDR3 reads TGCAGCGTGGTAGCGGGAGGTAGCACCGGGGAGCTGTTTTTT. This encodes CSVVAGGSTGELFF.

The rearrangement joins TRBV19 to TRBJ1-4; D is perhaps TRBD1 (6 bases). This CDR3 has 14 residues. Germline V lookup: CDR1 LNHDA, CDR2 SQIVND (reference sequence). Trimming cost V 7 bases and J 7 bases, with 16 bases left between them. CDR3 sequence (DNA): TGTGCCAGTACCATAGGGGGACACAGTGAAAAACTGTTTTTT. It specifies CASTIGGHSEKLFF.

The CDR3 region has the DNA TGTGCCAGCAGTTACTCTGGACCGGGGTCTAATGAAAAACTGTTTTTT. This codes for CASSYSGPGSNEKLFF. The chain recombines TRBV6-5 with TRBJ1-4; D is uncertain. The CDR3 has 16 residues. Trimming took 0 bases from V and 3 from J, leaving 11 bases between them. Germline CDR1 is MNHEY and CDR2 is SVGAGI.

As DNA, the CDR3 is TGCGCCAGCAGCCAGCGAGACAGCTACGAGCAGTACTTC. It encodes CASSQRDSYEQYF. V and J are TRBV4-1 and TRBJ2-7; maybe TRBD1 (5 bases). Germline V gene data show CDR1 as MGHRA and CDR2 as YSYEKL. V gave up 3 bases and J gave up 3 bases, with 9 bases separating them. This CDR3 spans 13 amino acids.

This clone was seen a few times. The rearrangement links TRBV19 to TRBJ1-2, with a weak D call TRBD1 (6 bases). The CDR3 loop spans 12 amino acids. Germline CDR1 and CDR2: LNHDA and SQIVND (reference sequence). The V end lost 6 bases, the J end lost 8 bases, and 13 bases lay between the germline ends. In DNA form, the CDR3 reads TGTGCCAGTAGCCTACAGGGATGGGGCTACACCTTC. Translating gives CASSLQGWGYTF.

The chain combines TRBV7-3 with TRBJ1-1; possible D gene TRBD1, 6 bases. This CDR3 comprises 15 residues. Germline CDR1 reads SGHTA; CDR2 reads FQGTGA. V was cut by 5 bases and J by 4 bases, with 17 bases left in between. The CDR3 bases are TGTGCCAGCAGCCCCGGAACAGGGTTGGGCACTGAAGCTTTCTTT. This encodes CASSPGTGLGTEAFF.

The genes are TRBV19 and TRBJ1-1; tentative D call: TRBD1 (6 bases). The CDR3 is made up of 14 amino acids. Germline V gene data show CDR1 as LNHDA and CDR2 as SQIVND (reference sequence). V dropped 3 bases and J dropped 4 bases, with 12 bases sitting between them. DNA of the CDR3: TGTGCCAGTAGTATCATGGGGGGGGCCACTGAAGCTTTCTTT. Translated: CASSIMGGATEAFF.

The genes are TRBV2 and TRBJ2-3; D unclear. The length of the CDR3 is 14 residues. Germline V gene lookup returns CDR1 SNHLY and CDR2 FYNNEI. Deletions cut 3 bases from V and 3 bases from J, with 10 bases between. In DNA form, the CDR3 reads TGTGCCAGCAGTGATCATCCCGTTACAGATACGCAGTATTTT. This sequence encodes CASSDHPVTDTQYF.

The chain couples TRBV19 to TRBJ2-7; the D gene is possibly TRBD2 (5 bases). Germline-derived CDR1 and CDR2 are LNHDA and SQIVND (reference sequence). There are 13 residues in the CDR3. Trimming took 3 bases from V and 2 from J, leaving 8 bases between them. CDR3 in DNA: TGTGCCAGTAGTATTAGCGAGACCTACGAGCAGTACTTC. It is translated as CASSISETYEQYF.